This T cell receptor (beta chain) emerged from a study of shared clonotypes between healthy human individuals. Study-level background: Aged between 18 and 49, the donors were a couple of women and three men. Study observations and caveats: What naive subsets generally showed was a larger estimated richness than memory subsets showed.

Details on this clone: The antigen is unknown.

In replicate PCRs of sorted subsets, around 200 ng DNA, approximately 30,000 T cell genomes, was used. Here immunoSEQ multiplex PCR was the method, and the copy in TCRdb shows in-frame clones only, minus some. The table has a few million clones, 90% to 95% seen once. V trimming: 3 bases; J trimming: 4 bases; junction bases outside the gene matches: 6. CDR3 size: 15 residues. CDR1 is MDHEN, CDR2 SYDVKM, per germline. Sequencing used naive CD4+ T cells from PBMCs. Subset described: CD45RA+ positively selected. This chain uses TRBV28 with TRBJ1-2, with 9 nucleotides matching TRBD1. This sequence originates from a man aged 18 to 29 in good health. Some clones in this sample may be carry-over from other donors' samples. The CDR3 loop reads CASSFRDRESYGYTF. The CDR3, as DNA: TGTGCCAGCAGTTTTAGGGACAGGGAAAGCTATGGCTACACCTTC.